The clone carrying this T cell receptor (beta chain) came up many times. Its antigen is not identified. This record belongs to a study of regulatory T cells in long-lasting Graves disease. Study observations and caveats: Newly diagnosed Graves' patients exceeded persistent ones in TCR diversity.

Time point reported: newly diagnosed GD, antithyroid drugs for less than 3 months. PBMCs provided the RNA from which the TCR library was made. CDR3 regions were amplified by Arm-PCR using iRepertoire HTBI primers to build TCR beta libraries. Using its own MiXCR run on the multiplex PCR reads, TCRdb lists one record per CDR3 protein. Of under 300,000 distinct CDR3 sequences listed, 20% to 25% are singletons. The CDR3 is 16 residues long. From germline, CDR1 is MNHEY and CDR2 SVGEGT. Trimming removed 0 bases at V and 1 base at J, with 12 bases between. The receptor was isolated from a female donor with Graves disease. This sample comprised peripheral blood mononuclear cells (PBMCs), obtained at new diagnosis, from a patient treated with antithyroid drugs. The rearrangement joins TRBV6-2 or TRBV6-3 to TRBJ1-1; D gene ambiguous. The CDR3 reads CASSYSVRRRNTEAFF. In DNA form, the CDR3 reads TGTGCCAGCAGTTACTCAGTCAGGCGCCGGAACACTGAAGCTTTCTTT.